The 17 T cell receptor beta chains presented below share a single source sample, sequenced in a study of blood T cells in healthy people across ages (dated by TCRdb to between 2014 and 2017). Library construction relied on 5' RACE. The instrument given in TCRdb is Illumina HiSeq 2500. A second PCR of about 7 to 12 cycles was performed with a sample-barcoded 5' primer and a J-beta primer mix. Using fastp at Q25 and MiXCR, TCRdb reprocessed the public reads and kept productive beta chains. Records with the same CDR3 protein are collapsed into one entry carrying the most frequent genes and DNA. Present in this sample are around 970,000 distinct CDR3 sequences, just over 50% of which were seen just once. Jointly, the top ten make up 20% to 25% of the sample. Sequenced sample: blood. Every receptor here comes from a woman in her sixties in good health.

V usage is TRBV7-2 and J usage is TRBJ2-3; 7 bases are a match to TRBD1. This CDR3 spans 15 amino acids. V was pared by 3 bases and J by 4 bases, with 7 bases of the junction left unmatched. Germline values: CDR1 SGHTA, CDR2 FQGNSA. The CDR3 reads CASSFGTGAPDTQYF. The DNA of the CDR3 is TGTGCCAGCAGCTTCGGCACAGGGGCCCCAGATACGCAGTATTTT.

The chain is built from TRBV5-1 and TRBJ2-7; D uncertain. The germline gives CDR1 SGHRS, CDR2 YFSETQ. This CDR3 is 15 amino acids long. V gave up 0 bases and J gave up 4 bases, with 14 bases separating them. The CDR3 loop reads CASSLGTSDKYEQYF. In DNA, the CDR3 is TGCGCCAGCAGCTTGGGGACCAGCGATAAGTACGAGCAGTACTTC.

This clonotype was seen only a few times. V gene TRBV29-1 combines with J gene TRBJ2-3; no clear D gene. CDR3 length: 11 residues. The V gene lost 4 bases and the J gene lost 5 bases, with 7 bases spanning the gap. CDR1 is SQVTM and CDR2 is ANQGSEA in the germline V gene. For the CDR3, the DNA is TGCAGCGTTGTTGTGGGAGATACGCAGTATTTT. This gives the protein CSVVVGDTQYF.

The chain has TRBV20-1 and TRBJ2-1, with 7 bases fitting TRBD2. The DNA end lines up better with TRBJ2-7; the J call may be wrong. This CDR3 comprises 14 residues. Germline assignment: CDR1 DFQATT and CDR2 SNEGSKA (reference sequence). CDR3 sequence (DNA): TGCAGTGCTAGCCTGGGACTACAAGACAATGAGCAGTACTTC. Translation gives CSASLGLQDNEQYF.

This clonotype has only one observation. The V gene is TRBV21-1, the J gene TRBJ2-5; the D segment call TRBD1 is taken from the table without a DNA check. TRBV21-1 is tagged as a pseudogene. CDR3 length: 15 amino acids. CDR3 protein: CASSKWDRDQETQYF. CDR3 nucleotide sequence: TGTGCCAGCAGCAAGTGGGACAGGGACCAAGAGACCCAGTACTTC.

V gene TRBV7-9 combines with J gene TRBJ2-7; D remains ambiguous. This CDR3 is 15 amino acids long. Germline CDR1 SEHNR, CDR2 FQNEAQ (reference sequence). Trimming removed 1 base from V and 1 base from J, with 11 bases in between. The DNA for the CDR3 is TGTGCCAGCAGCTTAGTGTGGGGAAGGTCCTACGAGCAGTACTTC. Protein sequence: CASSLVWGRSYEQYF. The complete variable domain, with remaining parts taken from reference TRBV7-9 and TRBJ2-7, reads DTGVSQNPRHKITKRGQNVTFRCDPISEHNRLYWYRQTLGQGPEFLTYFQNEAQLEKSRLLSDRFSAERPKGSFSTLEIQRTEQGDSAMYLCASSLVWGRSYEQYFGPGTRLTVT.

The chain recombines TRBV7-2 with TRBJ2-5; D perhaps matches TRBD2 (7 bases). CDR1 is SGHTA, CDR2 FQGNSA, per germline. Trimming removed 3 bases at V and 4 bases at J, with 12 bases between. This CDR3 is 14 amino acids long. CDR3 in amino acids: CASSFTGRGETQYF. CDR3 bases: TGTGCCAGCAGCTTCACAGGGAGGGGAGAGACCCAGTACTTC.

This clonotype has only a few counts. CDR3 amino acids: CSSMGISSTDTQYF. The CDR3 bases are TGCAGCTCAATGGGGATAAGTAGCACAGATACGCAGTATTTT. The rearrangement links TRBV29-1 to TRBJ2-3; D ambiguous. Germline V gene lookup returns CDR1 SQVTM and CDR2 ANQGSEA. The CDR3 totals 14 residues. V was shortened by 8 bases and J by 0 bases, with 15 bases between the two germline ends.

This sequence joins TRBV27 and TRBJ2-5; possible D gene TRBD2, 6 bases. The better agreement between TRBJ2-7 and the DNA end casts doubt on the J call. CDR3 length: 15 residues. Germline V gives CDR1 MNHEY, CDR2 SMNVEV (reference sequence). CDR3 loop: CASSYSGPTAYEQYF. In DNA, the CDR3 is TGTGCCAGCAGTTATAGCGGTCCTACAGCCTACGAGCAGTACTTC.

The chain carries TRBV2 and TRBJ1-2; the match to TRBD1 covers 9 bases. The germline gives CDR1 SNHLY, CDR2 FYNNEI. CDR3 length equals 15 residues. The V segment lost 4 bases and the J segment 4 bases; nucleotides outside the gene matches: 7. CDR3 DNA: TGTGCCAGCAGTGTTGTAGGACAGGGGACCTATGGCTACACCTTC. Its protein product is CASSVVGQGTYGYTF.

The chain uses TRBV15 and TRBJ2-4; 7 bases match TRBD2. The J call may be in error: the DNA end matches TRBJ2-5 better. CDR3 length: 16 residues. CDR1 is LNHNV and CDR2 is YYDKDF in the germline V gene (reference sequence). The CDR3 nucleotides are TGTGCCACCAGCATGCAAGTCGTGGGAGGGCGGGAGACCCAGTACTTC. As protein: CATSMQVVGGRETQYF.

This clonotype was picked up a small number of times. This rearrangement joins TRBV9 to TRBJ2-7; 10 nucleotides agree with TRBD1. The CDR3 sequence is 17 residues long. Germline CDR1 and CDR2: SGDLS and YYNGEE. The V and J ends lost 3 bases and 7 bases, in that order; junction bases with no gene match: 16. This CDR3 reads CASSAPGGQGRSNEQYF. CDR3 nucleotide sequence: TGTGCCAGCAGCGCCCCGGGGGGACAGGGGAGAAGCAATGAGCAGTACTTC.

Ten or more counts support this clonotype. The chain is built from TRBV10-3 and TRBJ2-3; tentative D call: TRBD2 (5 bases). This CDR3 has 15 amino acids. V was trimmed by 4 bases and J by 2 bases, leaving 13 bases between them. The germline V gene encodes CDR1 ENHRY and CDR2 SYGVKD. The CDR3 DNA is TGTGCCATCAGTGGAGGGAGTGTGGACACAGATACGCAGTATTTT. This codes for CAISGGSVDTDTQYF.

This chain uses TRBV6-5 with TRBJ1-2; D not resolved. Germline V lookup: CDR1 MNHEY, CDR2 SVGAGI. V was clipped by 8 bases and J by 2 bases, with 15 bases between them. The CDR3 is 14 residues long. The CDR3 is CASSQRLRNYGYTF. DNA for the CDR3: TGTGCCAGCTCCCAGAGGCTCCGGAACTATGGCTACACCTTC.

This clonotype was seen a handful of times. The chain uses TRBV28 and TRBJ2-3; tentatively, D is TRBD2 (6 bases). V dropped 4 bases and J dropped 0 bases, with 11 bases sitting between them. Germline loops: CDR1 MDHEN, CDR2 SYDVKM. This CDR3 has 15 amino acids. The CDR3 spells CASSSGGISTDTQYF. Written as DNA, the CDR3 is TGTGCCAGCAGTTCCGGGGGTATAAGCACAGATACGCAGTATTTT. Complete variable domain (other parts from reference TRBV28 and TRBJ2-3): DVKVTQSSRYLVKRTGEKVFLECVQDMDHENMFWYRQDPGLGLRLIYFSYDVKMKEKGDIPEGYSVSREKKERFSLILESASTNQTSMYLCASSSGGISTDTQYFGPGTRLTVL.

The chain is built from TRBV4-3 and TRBJ2-1, with no clear D. CDR1 is LGHNA and CDR2 is YSLEER in the germline V gene. V lost 3 bases and J lost 1, with 13 bases in between. The CDR3 is 16 residues long. The CDR3 sequence: CASSHGLRWSYNEQFF. The CDR3 DNA is TGCGCCAGCAGCCACGGCTTGCGTTGGTCCTACAATGAGCAGTTCTTC.

The V gene is TRBV28, the J gene TRBJ2-5, with TRBD1 matching 7 bases. Germline values: CDR1 MDHEN, CDR2 SYDVKM. CDR3 size: 16 residues. The V gene end was trimmed by 3 bases and the J gene end by 1 base; junction bases not matched to a gene: 8. The CDR3 DNA is TGTGCCAGCAGTTTCCGGGCGACAGGGACCCAAGAGACCCAGTACTTC. Its protein is CASSFRATGTQETQYF.